The clone carrying this T cell receptor beta chain was seen a single time. Its antigen remains unidentified. These data belong to a study of graft-versus-host responses after intestinal transplantation. At the level of the study: Anti-thymocyte globulin induction was given to all recipients, followed by tacrolimus and steroids for roughly 3 years.

The protocol was immunoSEQ multiplex PCR, while the TCRdb copy is restricted to in-frame clones and leaves out a portion. This table holds 75,000 to 100,000 clones, 90% to 95% found once. With 4 bases clipped from V and 0 bases from J, the junction kept 3 bases outside the gene matches. Germline V gene lookup returns CDR1 SGHRS and CDR2 YFSETQ. The CDR3 length is 14 residues. The TCR sequence derives from a human donor who received an intestinal transplant. The V and J genes are TRBV5-1 and TRBJ2-7; 8 bases fit TRBD1. The specimen was unstimulated CD4+ T cells sorted from spleen or lymph node cells, collected before intestinal transplant. CDR3 DNA: TGCGCCAGCAGCCTGACAGGGGACTCCTACGAGCAGTACTTC. It yields the protein CASSLTGDSYEQYF.